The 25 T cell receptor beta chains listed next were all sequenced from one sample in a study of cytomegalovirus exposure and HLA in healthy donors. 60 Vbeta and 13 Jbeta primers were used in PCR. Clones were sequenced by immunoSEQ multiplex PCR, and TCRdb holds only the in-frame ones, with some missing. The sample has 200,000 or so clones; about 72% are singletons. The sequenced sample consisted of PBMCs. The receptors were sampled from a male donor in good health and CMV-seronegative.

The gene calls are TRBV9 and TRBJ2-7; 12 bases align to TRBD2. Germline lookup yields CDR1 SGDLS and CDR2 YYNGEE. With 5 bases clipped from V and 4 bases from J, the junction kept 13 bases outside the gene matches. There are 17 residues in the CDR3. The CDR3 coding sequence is TGTGCCAGCAGTCTTGGACTAGCGGGACAAAGTGTTTACGAGCAGTACTTC. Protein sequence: CASSLGLAGQSVYEQYF.

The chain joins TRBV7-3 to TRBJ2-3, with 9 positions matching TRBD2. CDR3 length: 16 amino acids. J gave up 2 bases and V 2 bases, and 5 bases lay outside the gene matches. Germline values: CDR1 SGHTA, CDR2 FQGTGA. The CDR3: CASSLAGGGLTDTQYF. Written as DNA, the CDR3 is TGTGCCAGCAGCTTAGCGGGAGGGGGGCTCACAGATACGCAGTATTTT.

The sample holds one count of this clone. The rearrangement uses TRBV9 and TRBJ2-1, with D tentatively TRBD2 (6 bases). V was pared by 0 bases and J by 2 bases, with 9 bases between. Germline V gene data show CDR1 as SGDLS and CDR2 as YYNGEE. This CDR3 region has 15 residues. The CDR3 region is CASSVAGVTYNEQFF. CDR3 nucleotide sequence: TGTGCCAGCAGCGTAGCGGGAGTGACCTACAATGAGCAGTTCTTC.

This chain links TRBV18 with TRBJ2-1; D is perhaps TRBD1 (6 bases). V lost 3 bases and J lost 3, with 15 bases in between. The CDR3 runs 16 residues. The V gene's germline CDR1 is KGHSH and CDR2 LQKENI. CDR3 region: CASSPRMGANYNEQFF. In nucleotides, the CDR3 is TGTGCCAGCTCACCGCGAATGGGGGCCAACTACAATGAGCAGTTCTTC.

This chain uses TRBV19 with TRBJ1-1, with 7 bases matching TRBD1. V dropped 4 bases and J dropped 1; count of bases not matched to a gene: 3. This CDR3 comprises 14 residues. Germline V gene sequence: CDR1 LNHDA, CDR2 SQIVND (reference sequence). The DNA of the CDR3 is TGTGCCAGTAGTACTCGGACAGGGAACACTGAAGCTTTCTTT. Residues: CASSTRTGNTEAFF.

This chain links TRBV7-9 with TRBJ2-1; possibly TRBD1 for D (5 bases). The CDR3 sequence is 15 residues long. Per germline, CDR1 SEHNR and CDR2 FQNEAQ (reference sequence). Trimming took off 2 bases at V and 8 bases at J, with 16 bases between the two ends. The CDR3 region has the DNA TGTGCCAGCAGCTTAAACTCCAGGGTCAGCGATGAGCAGTTCTTC. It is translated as CASSLNSRVSDEQFF. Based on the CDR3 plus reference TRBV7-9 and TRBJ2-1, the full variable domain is DTGVSQNPRHKITKRGQNVTFRCDPISEHNRLYWYRQTLGQGPEFLTYFQNEAQLEKSRLLSDRFSAERPKGSFSTLEIQRTEQGDSAMYLCASSLNSRVSDEQFFGPGTRLTVL.

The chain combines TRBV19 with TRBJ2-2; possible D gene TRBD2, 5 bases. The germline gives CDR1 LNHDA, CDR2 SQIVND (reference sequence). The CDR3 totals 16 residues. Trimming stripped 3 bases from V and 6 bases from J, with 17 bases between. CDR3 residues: CASSISAGTYPGELFF. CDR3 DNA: TGTGCCAGTAGTATTAGCGCGGGCACCTACCCCGGGGAGCTGTTTTTT.

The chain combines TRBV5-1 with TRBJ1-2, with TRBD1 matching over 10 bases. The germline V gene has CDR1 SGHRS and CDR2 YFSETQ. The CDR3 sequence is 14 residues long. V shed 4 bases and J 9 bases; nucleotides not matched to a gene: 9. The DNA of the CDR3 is TGCGCCAGCAGCCTAAGGACAGGGGGTAGCCGCTACACCTTC. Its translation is CASSLRTGGSRYTF.

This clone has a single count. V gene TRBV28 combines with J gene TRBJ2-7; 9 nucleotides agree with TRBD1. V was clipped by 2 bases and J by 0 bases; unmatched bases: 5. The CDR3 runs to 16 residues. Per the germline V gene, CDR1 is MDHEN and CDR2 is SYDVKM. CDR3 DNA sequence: TGTGCCAGCAGTTTAGTAGGGACAGGGAGCTCCTACGAGCAGTACTTC. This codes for CASSLVGTGSSYEQYF.

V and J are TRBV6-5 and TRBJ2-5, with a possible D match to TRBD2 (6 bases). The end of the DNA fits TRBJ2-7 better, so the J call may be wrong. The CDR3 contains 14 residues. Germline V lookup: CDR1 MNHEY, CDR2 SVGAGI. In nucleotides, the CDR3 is TGTGCCAGCAGGCGCGGGACCATCAACTACGAGCAGTACTTC. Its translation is CASRRGTINYEQYF.

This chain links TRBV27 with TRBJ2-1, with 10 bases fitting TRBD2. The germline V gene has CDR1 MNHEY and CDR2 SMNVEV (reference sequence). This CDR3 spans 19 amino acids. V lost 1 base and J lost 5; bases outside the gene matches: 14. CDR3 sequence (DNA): TGTGCCAGCAGTTTATTGGCACTAGCGGGAAGGTATTTCGACAATGAGCAGTTCTTC. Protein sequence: CASSLLALAGRYFDNEQFF.

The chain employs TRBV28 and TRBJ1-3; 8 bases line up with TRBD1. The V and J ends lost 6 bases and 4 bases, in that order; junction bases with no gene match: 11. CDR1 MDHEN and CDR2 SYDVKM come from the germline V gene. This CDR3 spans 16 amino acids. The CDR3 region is CASSTGGQGAGNTIYF. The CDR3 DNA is TGTGCCAGCAGCACGGGAGGACAGGGTGCCGGAAACACCATATATTTT.

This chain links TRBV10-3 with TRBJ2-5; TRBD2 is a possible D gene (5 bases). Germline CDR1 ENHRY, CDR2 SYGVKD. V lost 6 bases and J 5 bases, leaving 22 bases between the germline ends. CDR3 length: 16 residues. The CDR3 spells CAISRREGSSEETQYF. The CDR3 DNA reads TGTGCCATCAGCCGACGTGAGGGTTCCTCGGAGGAGACCCAGTACTTC.

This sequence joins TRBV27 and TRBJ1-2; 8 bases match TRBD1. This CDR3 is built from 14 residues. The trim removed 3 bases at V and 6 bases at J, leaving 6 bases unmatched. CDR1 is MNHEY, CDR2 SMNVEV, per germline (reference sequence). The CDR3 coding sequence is TGTGCCAGCAGTTTCCAACAGGGGGGAGATGGCTACACCTTC. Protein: CASSFQQGGDGYTF.

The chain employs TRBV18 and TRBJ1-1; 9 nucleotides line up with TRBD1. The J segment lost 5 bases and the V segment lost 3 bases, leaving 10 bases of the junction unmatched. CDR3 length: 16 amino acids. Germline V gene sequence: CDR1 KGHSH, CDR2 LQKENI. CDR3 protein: CASSPVRGQGKTEAFF. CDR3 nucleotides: TGTGCCAGCTCACCCGTGAGGGGACAGGGAAAGACTGAAGCTTTCTTT.

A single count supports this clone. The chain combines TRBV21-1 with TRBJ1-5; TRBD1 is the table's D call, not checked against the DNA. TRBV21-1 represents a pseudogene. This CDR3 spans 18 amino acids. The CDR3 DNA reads TGTGCCAGCAGCAAATCGGTAGACAGGGATTATAGCAATCAGCCCCAGCATTTT. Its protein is CASSKSVDRDYSNQPQHF.

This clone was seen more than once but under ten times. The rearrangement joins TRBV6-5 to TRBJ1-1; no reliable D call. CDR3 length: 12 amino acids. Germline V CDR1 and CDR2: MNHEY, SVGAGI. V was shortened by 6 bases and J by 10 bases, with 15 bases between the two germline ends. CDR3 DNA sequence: TGTGCCAGCAGCCCCCGAAGGGAGGGAGCTTTCTTT. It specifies CASSPRREGAFF.

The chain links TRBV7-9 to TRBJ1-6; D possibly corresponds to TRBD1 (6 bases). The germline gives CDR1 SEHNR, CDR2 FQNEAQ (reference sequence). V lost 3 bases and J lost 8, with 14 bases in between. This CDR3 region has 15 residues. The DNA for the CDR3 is TGTGCCAGCAGCTTCCAGACAGGTCTTCATTCACCCCTCCACTTT. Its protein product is CASSFQTGLHSPLHF.

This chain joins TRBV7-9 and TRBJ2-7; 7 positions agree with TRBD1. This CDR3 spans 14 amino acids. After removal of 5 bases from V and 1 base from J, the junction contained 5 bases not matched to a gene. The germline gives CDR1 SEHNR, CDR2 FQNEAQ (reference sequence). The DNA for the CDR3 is TGTGCCAGCAGCCCAAGGACAGGTTCCTACGAGCAGTACTTC. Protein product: CASSPRTGSYEQYF.

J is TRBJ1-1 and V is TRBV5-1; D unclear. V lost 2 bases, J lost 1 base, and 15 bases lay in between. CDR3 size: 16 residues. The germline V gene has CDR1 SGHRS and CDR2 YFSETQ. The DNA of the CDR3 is TGCGCCAGCAGCTTAGGGTCGGGGTGGGGGAACACTGAAGCTTTCTTT. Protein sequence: CASSLGSGWGNTEAFF. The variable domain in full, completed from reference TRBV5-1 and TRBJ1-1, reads KAGVTQTPRYLIKTRGQQVTLSCSPISGHRSVSWYQQTPGQGLQFLFEYFSETQRNKGNFPGRFSGRQFSNSRSEMNVSTLELGDSALYLCASSLGSGWGNTEAFFGQGTRLTVV.

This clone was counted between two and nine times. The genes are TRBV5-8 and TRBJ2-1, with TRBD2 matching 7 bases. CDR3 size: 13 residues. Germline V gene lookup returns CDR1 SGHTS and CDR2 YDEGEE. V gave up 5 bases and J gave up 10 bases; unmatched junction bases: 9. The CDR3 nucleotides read TGTGCCAGCAGAACCCGGGAGGATCGAGAGCAGTTCTTC. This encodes CASRTREDREQFF.

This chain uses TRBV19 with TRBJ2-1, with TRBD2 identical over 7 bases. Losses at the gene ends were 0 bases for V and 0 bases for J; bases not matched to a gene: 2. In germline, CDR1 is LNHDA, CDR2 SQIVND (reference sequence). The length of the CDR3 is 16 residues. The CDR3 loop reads CASSIEGGSSYNEQFF. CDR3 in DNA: TGTGCCAGTAGTATAGAAGGCGGGAGCTCCTACAATGAGCAGTTCTTC.

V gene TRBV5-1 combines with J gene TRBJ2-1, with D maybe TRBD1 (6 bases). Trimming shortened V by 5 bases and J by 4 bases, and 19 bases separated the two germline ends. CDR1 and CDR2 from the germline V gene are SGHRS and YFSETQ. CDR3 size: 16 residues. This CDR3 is CASREDTGSVYNEQFF. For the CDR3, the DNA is TGCGCCAGCAGGGAGGATACAGGGTCGGTTTACAATGAGCAGTTCTTC.

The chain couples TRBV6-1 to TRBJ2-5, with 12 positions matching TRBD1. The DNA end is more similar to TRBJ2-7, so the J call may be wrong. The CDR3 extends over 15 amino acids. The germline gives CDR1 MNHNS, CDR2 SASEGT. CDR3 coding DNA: TGTGCCAGCAGACCTCCGGGACAGGGGGCCAACGAGCAGTACTTC. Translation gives CASRPPGQGANEQYF.

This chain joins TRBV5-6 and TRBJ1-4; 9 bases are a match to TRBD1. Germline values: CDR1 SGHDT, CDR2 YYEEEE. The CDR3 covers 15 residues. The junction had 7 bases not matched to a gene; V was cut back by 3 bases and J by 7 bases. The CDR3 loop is CASSWRTGASEKLFF. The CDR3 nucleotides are TGTGCCAGCAGCTGGAGGACAGGGGCTAGTGAAAAACTGTTTTTT. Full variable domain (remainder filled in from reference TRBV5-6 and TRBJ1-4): DAGVTQSPTHLIKTRGQQVTLRCSPKSGHDTVSWYQQALGQGPQFIFQYYEEEERQRGNFPDRFSGHQFPNYSSELNVNALLLGDSALYLCASSWRTGASEKLFFGSGTQLSVL.